The 26 T cell receptor beta chains listed next were all sequenced from one sample in a study of T cells after yellow fever vaccination. In TCRdb, the 5' RACE reads were re-called with MiXCR into one record per CDR3 protein. The sample includes about 160,000 distinct CDR3 sequences, 6% to 7.5% of them seen just once. The sample consisted of CD4+ T cells sorted from PBMCs, taken about 5 days after the first yellow fever vaccination. These receptors were collected from a man aged 18-30 years who received the YFV17D yellow fever vaccine.

This clonotype was recorded many times. The genes are TRBV7-8 and TRBJ2-7, with D perhaps matching TRBD1 (5 bases). Germline lookup yields CDR1 SGHVS and CDR2 FQNEAQ. Trimming took off 1 base at V and 6 bases at J, with 10 bases between the two ends. The CDR3 covers 13 residues. DNA for the CDR3: TGTGCCAGCAGCTTAGTACTTGGGGCCGAGCAGTACTTC. Translation gives CASSLVLGAEQYF.

This clonotype was recorded a few times. The rearrangement joins TRBV12-3 or TRBV12-4 to TRBJ1-2; 9 nucleotides agree with TRBD1. The length of the CDR3 is 13 residues. V trimming: 7 bases; J trimming: 7 bases; junction bases outside the gene matches: 7. The CDR3 reads CASTEQGAVGYTF. DNA of the CDR3: TGTGCCAGCACCGAACAGGGGGCAGTTGGCTACACCTTC.

Only a few counts were recorded for this clonotype. This chain connects TRBV5-5 to TRBJ2-7; weak D call: TRBD2 (6 bases). The germline V and J ends were trimmed by 0 bases and 4 bases, with 11 bases remaining between them. This CDR3 has 14 residues. Germline V gene data show CDR1 as SGHKS and CDR2 as YYEKEE (reference sequence). The CDR3 DNA follows: TGTGCCAGCAGCTTGGGGTTAGGACTATACGAGCAGTACGTC. This translates into CASSLGLGLYEQYV.

The chain uses TRBV11-2 and TRBJ2-3; TRBD1 matches 10 bases. V shed 5 bases and J 4 bases; nucleotides not matched to a gene: 15. The CDR3 extends over 18 amino acids. CDR1 is SGHAT and CDR2 is FQNNGV in the germline V gene. CDR3 DNA sequence: TGTGCCAGCAGCCTCCGGAGAGCCGGGACAGGGGTCCCAGATACGCAGTATTTT. Translated: CASSLRRAGTGVPDTQYF.

This sequence joins TRBV4-2 and TRBJ1-2, with D possibly TRBD1 on 6 matching bases. CDR1 LGHNA and CDR2 YNFKEQ come from the germline V gene. Trimming took 0 bases from V and 10 from J, leaving 15 bases between them. This CDR3 comprises 14 residues. The CDR3 reads CASSQENRDINYTF. The CDR3, as DNA: TGTGCCAGCAGCCAAGAGAACCGGGACATAAACTACACCTTC.

This clonotype came up many times. The genes are TRBV27 and TRBJ2-2; 10 nucleotides line up with TRBD2. The CDR3 sequence is 16 residues long. Trimming cost V 6 bases and J 1 base; bases outside gene matches: 5. Germline CDR1 is MNHEY and CDR2 is SMNVEV (reference sequence). The CDR3 loop reads CASSIRLAGNTGELFF. CDR3 nucleotides: TGTGCCAGCAGCATCAGACTAGCGGGGAACACCGGGGAGCTGTTTTTT.

This clonotype was detected many times. The CDR3 sequence: CASSKGDSASTDTQYF. The DNA for the CDR3 is TGCGCCAGCAGTAAAGGGGACAGCGCATCCACAGATACGCAGTATTTT. The chain employs TRBV5-1 and TRBJ2-3, with TRBD1 matching over 7 bases. Germline-derived CDR1 and CDR2 are SGHRS and YFSETQ. This CDR3 spans 16 amino acids. The trim removed 5 bases at V and 2 bases at J, leaving 11 bases unmatched.

This clonotype has at least ten counts. The genes are TRBV18 and TRBJ2-2, with 7 bases matching TRBD1. Per germline, CDR1 KGHSH and CDR2 LQKENI. The CDR3 runs to 15 residues. Trimming at V came to 5 bases and at J to 1 base, leaving 4 bases not matched to a gene. CDR3 amino acids: CASSSGTVNTGELFF. For the CDR3, the DNA is TGTGCCAGCTCATCGGGGACAGTGAACACCGGGGAGCTGTTTTTT.

The J gene is TRBJ2-1, the V gene TRBV9; 9 nucleotides match TRBD1. The CDR3 spans 16 residues. Germline trimming cut 4 bases from V and 8 bases from J; bases unmatched to any gene: 13. Germline-derived CDR1 and CDR2 are SGDLS and YYNGEE. The CDR3 DNA reads as TGTGCCAGCAGCCCACGGGGGGACAGGGTCCCCGATGAGCAGTTCTTC. Protein: CASSPRGDRVPDEQFF.

This rearrangement joins TRBV11-2 to TRBJ2-2; D may be TRBD1 (6 bases). This CDR3 region has 15 residues. V lost 4 bases and J 9 bases, leaving 18 bases between the germline ends. From germline, CDR1 is SGHAT and CDR2 FQNNGV. The CDR3 sequence is CASSSTSTGSRELFF. CDR3 bases: TGTGCCAGCAGCTCAACCTCGACAGGTAGCCGGGAGCTGTTTTTT. Drawing the rest from reference TRBV11-2 and TRBJ2-2, the complete variable domain is EAGVAQSPRYKIIEKRQSVAFWCNPISGHATLYWYQQILGQGPKLLIQFQNNGVVDDSQLPKDRFSAERLKGVDSTLKIQPAKLEDSAVYLCASSSTSTGSRELFFGEGSRLTVL.

There are many counts of this clonotype. The chain carries TRBV3-1 and TRBJ2-3, with no clear D. The V end lost 1 base, the J end lost 0 bases, and 11 bases lay between the germline ends. This CDR3 comprises 16 residues. In germline, CDR1 is LGHDT, CDR2 YNNKEL (reference sequence). In DNA form, the CDR3 reads TGTGCCAGCAGCCAAGGTCGGCTAACTAGCACAGATACGCAGTATTTT. This codes for CASSQGRLTSTDTQYF.

This clonotype was picked up many times. This chain uses TRBV27 with TRBJ2-3; a possible D gene is TRBD2 (6 bases). Trimming removed 7 bases from V and 5 bases from J, with 19 bases in between. The CDR3 consists of 15 residues. Germline V gives CDR1 MNHEY, CDR2 SMNVEV (reference sequence). The CDR3 reads CASNRRQGGLDTQYF. DNA for the CDR3: TGTGCCAGCAATCGTCGACAAGGAGGGTTAGATACGCAGTATTTT.

This clonotype came up many times. The DNA for the CDR3 is TGCGCCAGCAGCCCCCGGGGGGGCCCTCTCGACATTCAGTACTTC. Encoded protein: CASSPRGGPLDIQYF. The chain combines TRBV4-1 with TRBJ2-4, with TRBD2 matching over 8 bases. The CDR3 runs to 15 residues. CDR1 is MGHRA and CDR2 is YSYEKL in the germline V gene. J was trimmed by 8 bases and V by 4 bases; bases with no gene match: 10.

This clonotype was recorded at least ten times. The chain has TRBV2 and TRBJ2-7; tentatively, D is TRBD2 (5 bases). CDR3 length: 15 amino acids. V lost 4 bases and J lost 3, with 16 bases in between. Looked up from germline, CDR1 is SNHLY and CDR2 is FYNNEI. CDR3 coding DNA: TGTGCCAGCAGTGTCGAAGGCGGGCAGTACTACGAGCAGTACGTC. Amino acid sequence: CASSVEGGQYYEQYV.

This clonotype was seen ten or more times. This CDR3 reads CASYSGGAWEQFF. The CDR3 nucleotides are TGTGCCAGCTATAGCGGGGGGGCGTGGGAGCAGTTCTTC. The chain carries TRBV7-8 and TRBJ2-1, with TRBD2 matching 11 bases. The CDR3 is 13 residues long. The germline V gene has CDR1 SGHVS and CDR2 FQNEAQ. V lost 8 bases, J lost 10 bases, and 7 bases stayed unmatched.

This clonotype was seen many times. This chain uses TRBV15 with TRBJ2-3; TRBD2 agrees at 9 bases. The germline gives CDR1 LNHNV, CDR2 YYDKDF (reference sequence). The CDR3 length is 14 residues. V was clipped by 1 base and J by 6 bases; unmatched bases: 2. The CDR3 bases are TGTGCCACCAGCAGAGGCGGGGGGGTGGATACGCAGTATTTT. It translates to CATSRGGGVDTQYF.

This clonotype was counted many times. The chain uses TRBV5-1 and TRBJ1-1; tentative D call: TRBD1 (6 bases). Germline V gene sequence: CDR1 SGHRS, CDR2 YFSETQ. Trimming removed 5 bases from V and 0 bases from J, with 11 bases in between. CDR3 length equals 14 residues. CDR3 amino acids: CASRWTDMNTEAFF. CDR3 in DNA: TGCGCCAGCAGATGGACAGACATGAACACTGAAGCTTTCTTT.

This clonotype occurred many times. This chain links TRBV20-1 with TRBJ1-1; D call uncertain. Germline loops: CDR1 DFQATT, CDR2 SNEGSKA (reference sequence). The CDR3 length is 13 residues. Between the trimmed V and J ends, which lost 3 bases and 2 bases, there was a span of 10 bases. CDR3 amino acids: CSARPRKNTEAFF. The CDR3, as DNA: TGCAGTGCTAGGCCCAGAAAAAACACTGAAGCTTTCTTT.

The chain recombines TRBV7-9 with TRBJ1-1, with 7 nucleotides matching TRBD1. The V and J ends lost 5 bases and 1 base, in that order; junction bases with no gene match: 4. The germline V gene encodes CDR1 SEHNR and CDR2 FQNEAQ (reference sequence). The CDR3 is 14 residues long. The CDR3 DNA is TGTGCCAGCAGCCCCCGGGACAGGAACACTGAAGCTTTCTTT. Its translation: CASSPRDRNTEAFF. The variable domain in full, with the rest retrieved from reference TRBV7-9 and TRBJ1-1, is DTGVSQNPRHKITKRGQNVTFRCDPISEHNRLYWYRQTLGQGPEFLTYFQNEAQLEKSRLLSDRFSAERPKGSFSTLEIQRTEQGDSAMYLCASSPRDRNTEAFFGQGTRLTVV.

This clonotype has ten or more counts. This sequence joins TRBV5-7 and TRBJ1-2; D is undetermined. TRBV5-7 counts as an open reading frame of uncertain function. Trimming left V 2 bases short and J 4 bases short, with 9 bases between. The CDR3 consists of 13 residues. CDR3 nucleotides: TGTGCCAGCAGCTTTTCCGTCCCCTATGGCTACACCTTC. It specifies CASSFSVPYGYTF.

The gene calls are TRBV12-3 or TRBV12-4 and TRBJ1-5; TRBD1 aligns across 8 bases. V lost 2 bases to trimming and J lost 0 bases; unmatched junction nucleotides: 12. The CDR3 sequence is 19 residues long. CDR3 bases: TGTGCCAGCAGTTTACAAGGCAGGGGGCTCCTTTATAGCAATCAGCCCCAGCATTTT. Protein product: CASSLQGRGLLYSNQPQHF.

This clonotype was counted a few times. The J gene is TRBJ2-1, the V gene TRBV18; TRBD2 might be the D (5 bases). The germline V gene encodes CDR1 KGHSH and CDR2 LQKENI. The CDR3 runs to 11 residues. Trimming removed 3 bases from V and 14 bases from J, with 11 bases in between. CDR3 in amino acids: CASSPGSGEFF. The DNA for the CDR3 is TGTGCCAGCTCACCTGGGAGTGGGGAGTTCTTC.

This clonotype was found a few times. This chain links TRBV7-2 with TRBJ1-5; no clear D gene. Germline V gene data show CDR1 as SGHTA and CDR2 as FQGNSA. V shed 4 bases and J shed 4 bases, with 11 bases lying between them. This CDR3 contains 14 residues. The DNA for the CDR3 is TGTGCCAGCAGCTCCGGATTCTCGAATCAGCCCCAGCATTTT. It codes for CASSSGFSNQPQHF. The variable domain in full, completed from reference TRBV7-2 and TRBJ1-5, reads GAGVSQSPSNKVTEKGKDVELRCDPISGHTALYWYRQSLGQGLEFLIYFQGNSAPDKSGLPSDRFSAERTGGSVSTLTIQRTQQEDSAVYLCASSSGFSNQPQHFGDGTRLSIL.

At least ten counts were recorded for this clonotype. The rearrangement uses TRBV5-1 and TRBJ2-1; the D is unclear. The germline V and J ends were trimmed by 0 bases and 9 bases, with 19 bases remaining between them. CDR1 is SGHRS, CDR2 YFSETQ, per germline. The CDR3 contains 16 residues. The DNA of the CDR3 is TGCGCCAGCAGCTTGGCAGGTAGGGCCAAATATGGTGAGCAGTTCTTC. Protein product: CASSLAGRAKYGEQFF.

This clonotype was counted a few times. The chain carries TRBV21-1 and TRBJ2-7. TRBV21-1 is a listed pseudogene. The length of the CDR3 is 15 residues. Here the CDR3 reads CASSKARRTPYEQYF. CDR3 nucleotides: TGTGCCAGCAGCAAAGCGAGGAGGACTCCCTACGAGCAGTACTTC.

This clonotype was detected ten times or more. This chain joins TRBV18 and TRBJ2-3, with a tentative D call TRBD2 (7 bases). CDR3 length equals 15 residues. Germline lookup yields CDR1 KGHSH and CDR2 LQKENI. The V end was cut by 3 bases, the J end by 3 bases, with 13 bases between. The CDR3 here is CASSPAGALTDTQYF. CDR3 in DNA: TGTGCCAGCTCACCCGCGGGGGCTTTAACAGATACGCAGTATTTT.